The rows below give T cell receptor beta chains drawn from one sample of a study of T-cell memory formation after mild COVID-19. MiXCR, run by TCRdb on the 5' RACE reads, gives a single entry per CDR3 protein. The sample consists of around 300,000 distinct CDR3 sequences, roughly 13% of them appearing once. The specimen sequenced was PBMCs or a T cell subset sorted from them (not recorded which). These receptors were collected from a man younger than 35 who had mild COVID-19 (a few samples of this study predate the infection). Cell type and time point are not known. The CDR3 runs from the conserved cysteine through the conserved F or W. The order of the fields is D gene, J gene, clone size, V gene, CDR3 length, CDR3 protein, CDR3 DNA. A D gene is named only where the DNA matches it firmly. Clone size is not always given. Where it is, it says once, few, many or a class for expanded clones.

NA | TRBJ2-7 | few | TRBV9 | 14 | CASSVGDTNYEQYF | TGTGCCAGCAGCGTAGGGGACACGAACTACGAGCAGTACTTC
NA | TRBJ1-5 | NA | TRBV5-1 | 17 | CASSFTPRDGGNQPQHF | TGCGCCAGCAGCTTCACCCCCAGGGATGGTGGCAATCAGCCCCAGCATTTT
NA | TRBJ2-3 | NA | TRBV11-3 | 13 | CASSRQVGDTQYF | TGTGCCAGCAGCCGACAAGTAGGTGATACGCAGTATTTT
TRBD2 | TRBJ2-3 | many | TRBV5-1 | 17 | CASSLAPTSGGADTQYF | TGCGCCAGCAGCTTGGCTCCTACTAGCGGGGGGGCAGATACGCAGTATTTT
NA | TRBJ2-5 | many | TRBV12-3/TRBV12-4 | 12 | CASNVNGETQYF | TGTGCCAGCAACGTTAATGGGGAGACCCAGTACTTC
NA | TRBJ2-3 | NA | TRBV29-1 | 14 | CSVKKGTPTDTQYF | TGCAGCGTGAAAAAGGGGACTCCTACAGATACGCAGTATTTT
NA | TRBJ2-7 | many | TRBV9 | 14 | CASSPRRVPYEQYF | TGTGCCAGCAGCCCCCGTAGGGTTCCCTACGAGCAGTACTTC
TRBD2 | TRBJ2-1 | many | TRBV12-3/TRBV12-4 | 16 | CASSNNRGGGSYEQFF | TGTGCCAGCAGTAACAACCGGGGGGGCGGGTCTTATGAGCAGTTCTTC
NA | TRBJ1-3 | few | TRBV4-3 | 17 | CASSQDPGQHSGNTIYF | TGCGCCAGCAGCCAAGATCCCGGACAGCACTCTGGAAACACCATATATTTT
TRBD1 | TRBJ2-7 | NA | TRBV7-2 | 14 | CASSWGQGLDEQYF | TGTGCCAGCAGCTGGGGACAGGGTTTGGACGAGCAGTACTTC
NA | TRBJ1-3 | NA | TRBV14 | 16 | CASSHLRQSSGNTIYF | TGTGCCAGCAGCCACCTCAGGCAGAGCTCTGGAAACACCATATATTTT
TRBD2 | TRBJ2-3 | few | TRBV7-2 | 16 | CSSSLVASGRTDTQYF | TGTTCCAGCAGCTTAGTAGCTAGCGGACGCACAGATACGCAGTATTTT
TRBD1 | TRBJ2-5 | NA | TRBV27 | 15 | CASSKRGQIQETQYF | TGTGCCAGCAGTAAACGGGGACAGATCCAAGAGACCCAGTACTTC
NA | TRBJ1-1 | NA | TRBV18 | 13 | CASLRTQNTEAFF | TGTGCCAGCCTCCGTACCCAGAACACTGAAGCTTTCTTT
NA | TRBJ1-2 | few | TRBV28 | 14 | CASSPTWALHGYTF | TGTGCCAGCAGCCCAACCTGGGCCCTCCATGGCTACACCTTC
NA | TRBJ1-5 | NA | TRBV6-5 | 15 | CASSYSSRGEQPQHF | TGTGCCAGCAGTTACTCGAGCAGGGGTGAACAGCCCCAGCATTTT
NA | TRBJ2-5 | NA | TRBV2 | 10 | CASEEETQYF | TGTGCGAGCGAAGAGGAGACCCAGTACTTC
NA | TRBJ2-2 | many | TRBV11-3 | 15 | CASSSREGDTGELFF | TGTGCCAGCAGCTCCAGAGAGGGGGACACCGGGGAGCTGTTTTTT
NA | TRBJ2-5 | many | TRBV5-1 | 16 | CASSLLPLGQKETQYF | TGCGCCAGCAGCTTGCTGCCCCTTGGGCAGAAAGAGACCCAGTACTTC
NA | TRBJ2-1 | NA | TRBV20-1 | 15 | CSAIPSRGRNNEQFF | TGCAGTGCCATACCTAGTAGGGGTAGGAACAATGAGCAGTTCTTC
NA | TRBJ1-1 | NA | TRBV12-3/TRBV12-4 | 13 | CASSLYGLSEAFF | TGTGCCAGCAGTTTATACGGCCTGAGTGAAGCTTTCTTT
TRBD2 | TRBJ2-3 | NA | TRBV3-1 | 16 | CASSQEARGDSDTQYF | TGTGCCAGCAGCCAAGAGGCCCGGGGGGACTCAGATACGCAGTATTTT
NA | TRBJ2-3 | few | TRBV20-1 | 13 | CSARARATDTQYF | TGCAGTGCTAGAGCTAGGGCCACAGATACGCAGTATTTT
NA | TRBJ2-5 | NA | TRBV6-2/TRBV6-3 | 16 | CASSYPPPVNQETQYF | TGTGCCAGCAGTTATCCGCCCCCCGTCAATCAAGAGACCCAGTACTTC
NA | TRBJ1-1 | many | TRBV12-5 | 15 | CASGLARGEDTEAFF | TGTGCTAGTGGTTTGGCCCGGGGGGAAGACACTGAAGCTTTCTTT
NA | TRBJ1-6 | NA | TRBV9 | 16 | CASSVAPGTNNSPLHF | TGTGCCAGCAGCGTAGCTCCAGGGACAAATAATTCACCCCTCCACTTT
NA | TRBJ1-1 | NA | TRBV19 | 15 | CASSIVPGARTEAFF | TGTGCCAGTAGTATAGTCCCCGGGGCCCGGACTGAAGCTTTCTTT
NA | TRBJ2-1 | NA | TRBV7-8 | 21 | CASSLVRRRGRERSSYNEQFF | TGTGCCAGCAGCTTAGTCCGCCGGCGGGGTAGGGAACGGAGCTCCTACAATGAGCAGTTCTTC
NA | TRBJ1-5 | many | TRBV6-2/TRBV6-3 | 15 | CASSPRQTTVAPQHF | TGTGCCAGCAGTCCCCGACAGACAACTGTTGCGCCCCAGCATTTT
NA | TRBJ2-1 | NA | TRBV5-1 | 13 | CASSLIQNNEQFF | TGCGCCAGCAGCTTGATACAGAACAATGAGCAGTTCTTC
NA | TRBJ1-1 | few | TRBV4-1 | 13 | CASSQPGNTEAFF | TGCGCCAGCAGCCAGCCAGGGAACACTGAAGCTTTCTTT